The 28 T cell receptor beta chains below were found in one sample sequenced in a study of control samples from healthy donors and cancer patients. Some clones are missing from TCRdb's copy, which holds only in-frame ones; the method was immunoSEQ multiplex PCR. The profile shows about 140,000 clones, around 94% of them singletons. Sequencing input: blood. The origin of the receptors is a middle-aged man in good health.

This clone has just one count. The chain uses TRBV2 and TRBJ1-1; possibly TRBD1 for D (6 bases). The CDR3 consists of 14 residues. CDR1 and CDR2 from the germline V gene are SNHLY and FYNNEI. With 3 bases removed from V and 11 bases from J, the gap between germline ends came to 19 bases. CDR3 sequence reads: CASSDWGAPPEAFF. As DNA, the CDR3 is TGTGCCAGCAGTGATTGGGGGGCTCCCCCCGAGGCTTTCTTT.

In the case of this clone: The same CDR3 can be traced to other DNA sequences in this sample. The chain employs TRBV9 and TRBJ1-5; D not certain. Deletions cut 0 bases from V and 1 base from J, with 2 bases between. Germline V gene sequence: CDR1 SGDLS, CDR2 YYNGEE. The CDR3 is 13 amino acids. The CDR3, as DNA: TGTGCCAGCAGCGTAGGGAGCAATCAGCCCCAGCATTTT. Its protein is CASSVGSNQPQHF.

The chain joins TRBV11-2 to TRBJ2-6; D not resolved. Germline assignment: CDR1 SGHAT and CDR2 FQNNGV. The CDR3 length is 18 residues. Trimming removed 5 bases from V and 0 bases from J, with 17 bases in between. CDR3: CASSAPTSYSSGANVLTF. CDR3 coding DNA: TGTGCCAGCAGCGCACCTACTTCATATAGCTCTGGGGCCAACGTCCTGACTTTC.

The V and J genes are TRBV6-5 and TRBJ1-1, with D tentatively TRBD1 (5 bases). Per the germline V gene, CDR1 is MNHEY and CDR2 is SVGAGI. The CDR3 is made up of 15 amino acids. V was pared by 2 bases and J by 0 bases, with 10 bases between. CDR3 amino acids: CASSYEGRMNTEAFF. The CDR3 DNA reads TGTGCCAGCAGTTACGAGGGGAGGATGAACACTGAAGCTTTCTTT.

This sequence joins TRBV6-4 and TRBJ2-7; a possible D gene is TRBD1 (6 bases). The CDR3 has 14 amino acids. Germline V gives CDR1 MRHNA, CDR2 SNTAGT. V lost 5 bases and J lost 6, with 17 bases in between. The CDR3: CASSPRPGDLEQYF. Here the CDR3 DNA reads TGTGCCAGCAGTCCCCGACCAGGGGATCTCGAGCAGTACTTC.

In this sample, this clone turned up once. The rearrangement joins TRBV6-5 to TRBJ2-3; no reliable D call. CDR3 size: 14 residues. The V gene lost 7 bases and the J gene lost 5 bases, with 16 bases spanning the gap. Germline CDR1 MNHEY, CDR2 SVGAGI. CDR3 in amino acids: CASKYELWGDTQYF. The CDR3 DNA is TGTGCCAGCAAGTACGAATTGTGGGGAGATACGCAGTATTTT.

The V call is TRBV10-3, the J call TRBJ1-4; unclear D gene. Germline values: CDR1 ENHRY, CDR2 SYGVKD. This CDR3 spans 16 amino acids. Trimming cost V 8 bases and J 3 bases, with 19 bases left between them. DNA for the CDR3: TGTGCCATCGGGGAGAGACGGAGGATCGCTAATGAAAAACTGTTTTTT. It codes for CAIGERRRIANEKLFF.

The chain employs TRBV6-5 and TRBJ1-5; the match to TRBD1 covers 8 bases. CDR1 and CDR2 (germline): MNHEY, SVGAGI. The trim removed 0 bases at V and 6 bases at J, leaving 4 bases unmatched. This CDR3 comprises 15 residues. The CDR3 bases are TGTGCCAGCAGTTACTCTCGGACAGGGTTTCAGCCCCAGCATTTT. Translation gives CASSYSRTGFQPQHF.

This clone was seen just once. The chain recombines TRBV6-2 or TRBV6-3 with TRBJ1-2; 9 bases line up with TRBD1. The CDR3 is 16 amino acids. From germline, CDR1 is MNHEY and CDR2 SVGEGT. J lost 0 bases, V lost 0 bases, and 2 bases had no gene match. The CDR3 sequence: CASSYSGTGTNYGYTF. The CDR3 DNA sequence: TGTGCCAGCAGTTACTCAGGGACAGGGACTAACTATGGCTACACCTTC.

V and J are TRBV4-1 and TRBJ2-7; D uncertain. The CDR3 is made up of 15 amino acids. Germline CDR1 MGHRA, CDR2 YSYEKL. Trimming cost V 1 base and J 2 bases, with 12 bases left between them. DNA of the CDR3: TGCGCCAGCAGCCAAGTTTTCGGCGGAACCTACGAGCAGTACTTC. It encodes CASSQVFGGTYEQYF.

The CDR3 DNA is TGTGCCAGCAGCCTACAGGATAACTATGGCTACACCTTC. Translating it yields CASSLQDNYGYTF. The V gene is TRBV7-3, the J gene TRBJ1-2; TRBD1 is a possible D gene (5 bases). Germline V gene sequence: CDR1 SGHTA, CDR2 FQGTGA. This CDR3 comprises 13 residues. V gave up 5 bases and J gave up 1 base, with 8 bases separating them.

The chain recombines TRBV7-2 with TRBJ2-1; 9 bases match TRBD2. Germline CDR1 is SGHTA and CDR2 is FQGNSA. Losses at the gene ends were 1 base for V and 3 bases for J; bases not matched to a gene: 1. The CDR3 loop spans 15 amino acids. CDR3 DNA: TGTGCCAGCAGCTTAGTTAGCGGGAGCTACAATGAGCAGTTCTTC. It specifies CASSLVSGSYNEQFF.

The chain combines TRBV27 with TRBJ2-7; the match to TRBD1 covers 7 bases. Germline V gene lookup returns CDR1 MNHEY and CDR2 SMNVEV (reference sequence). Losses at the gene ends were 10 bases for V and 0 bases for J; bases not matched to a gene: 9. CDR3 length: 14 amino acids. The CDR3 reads CATSTGPSSYEQYF. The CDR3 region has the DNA TGTGCCACCTCGACAGGGCCCAGCTCCTACGAGCAGTACTTC.

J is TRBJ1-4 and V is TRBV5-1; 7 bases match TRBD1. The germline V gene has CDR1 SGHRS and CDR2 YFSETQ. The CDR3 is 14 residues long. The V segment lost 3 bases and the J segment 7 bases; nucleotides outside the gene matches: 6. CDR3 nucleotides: TGCGCCAGCAGCTCAGGGGGTAGGGCTGAAAAACTGTTTTTT. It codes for CASSSGGRAEKLFF. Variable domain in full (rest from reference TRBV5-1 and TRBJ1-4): KAGVTQTPRYLIKTRGQQVTLSCSPISGHRSVSWYQQTPGQGLQFLFEYFSETQRNKGNFPGRFSGRQFSNSRSEMNVSTLELGDSALYLCASSSGGRAEKLFFGSGTQLSVL.

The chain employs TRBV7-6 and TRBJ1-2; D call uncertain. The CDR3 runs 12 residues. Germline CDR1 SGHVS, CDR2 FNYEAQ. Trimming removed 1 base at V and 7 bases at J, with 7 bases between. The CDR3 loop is CASSLVVAGYTF. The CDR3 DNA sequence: TGTGCCAGCAGCTTAGTGGTAGCTGGCTACACCTTC.

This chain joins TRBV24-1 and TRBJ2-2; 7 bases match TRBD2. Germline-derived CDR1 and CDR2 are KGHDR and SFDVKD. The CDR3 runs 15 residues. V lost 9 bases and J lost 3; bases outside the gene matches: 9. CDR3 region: CATSRRAGDTGELFF. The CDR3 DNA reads TGTGCCACCTCCCGCCGGGCGGGGGACACCGGGGAGCTGTTTTTT.

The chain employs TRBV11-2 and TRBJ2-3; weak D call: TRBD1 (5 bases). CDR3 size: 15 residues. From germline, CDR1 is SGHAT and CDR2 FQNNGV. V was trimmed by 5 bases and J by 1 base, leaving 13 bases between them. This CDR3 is CASSRSSRGTDTQYF. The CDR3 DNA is TGTGCCAGCAGCCGATCATCCAGGGGCACAGATACGCAGTATTTT.

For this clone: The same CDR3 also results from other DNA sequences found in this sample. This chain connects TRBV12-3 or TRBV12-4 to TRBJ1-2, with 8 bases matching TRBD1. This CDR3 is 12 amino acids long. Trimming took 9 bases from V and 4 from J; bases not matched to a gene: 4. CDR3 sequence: CASSGTGYGYTF. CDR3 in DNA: TGTGCCAGTAGCGGGACAGGCTATGGCTACACCTTC.

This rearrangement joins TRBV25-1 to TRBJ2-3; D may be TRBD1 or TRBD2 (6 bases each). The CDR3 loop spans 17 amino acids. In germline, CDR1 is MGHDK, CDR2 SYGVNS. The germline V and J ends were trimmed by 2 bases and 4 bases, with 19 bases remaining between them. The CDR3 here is CASSEPQGMRRADTQYF. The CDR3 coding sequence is TGTGCCAGCAGTGAACCCCAGGGGATGAGGAGGGCAGATACGCAGTATTTT. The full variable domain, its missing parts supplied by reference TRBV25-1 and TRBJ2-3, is EADIYQTPRYLVIGTGKKITLECSQTMGHDKMYWYQQDPGMELHLIHYSYGVNSTEKGDLSSESTVSRIRTEHFPLTLESARPSHTSQYLCASSEPQGMRRADTQYFGPGTRLTVL.

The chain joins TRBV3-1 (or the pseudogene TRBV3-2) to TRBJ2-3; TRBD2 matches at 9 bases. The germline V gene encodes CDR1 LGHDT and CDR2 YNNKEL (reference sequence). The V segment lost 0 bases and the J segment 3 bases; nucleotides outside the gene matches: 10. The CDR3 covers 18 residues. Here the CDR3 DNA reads TGTGCCAGCAGCCAAGAGCGCCAGCGGGGGGCCTTGACAGATACGCAGTATTTT. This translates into CASSQERQRGALTDTQYF.

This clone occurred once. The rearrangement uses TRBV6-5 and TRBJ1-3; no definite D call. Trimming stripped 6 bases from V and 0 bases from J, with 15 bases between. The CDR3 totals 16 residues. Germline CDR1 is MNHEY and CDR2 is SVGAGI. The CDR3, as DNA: TGTGCCAGCAGGTACGGCCGTCGGACCTCTGGAAACACCATATATTTT. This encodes CASRYGRRTSGNTIYF.

The DNA of the CDR3 is TGCGCCAGCAGCCTTGGACTCGCTCGGGGAGATACGCAGTATTTT. Amino acid sequence: CASSLGLARGDTQYF. The rearrangement links TRBV5-1 to TRBJ2-3; a weak D match, TRBD2 (5 bases). V lost 4 bases and J lost 5, with 17 bases in between. Germline V gene data show CDR1 as SGHRS and CDR2 as YFSETQ. This CDR3 region has 15 residues.

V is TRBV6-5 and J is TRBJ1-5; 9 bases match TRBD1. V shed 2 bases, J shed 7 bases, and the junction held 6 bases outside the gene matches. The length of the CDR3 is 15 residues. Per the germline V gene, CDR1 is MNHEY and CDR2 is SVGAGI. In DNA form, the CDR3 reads TGTGCCAGCAGTTACGAGGGACAGGGAGGCCAGCCCCAGCATTTT. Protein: CASSYEGQGGQPQHF.

For the CDR3, the DNA is TGTGCCAGCAGCCCTCAGACAGGGGGGGCGTATACGCAGTATTTT. Protein sequence: CASSPQTGGAYTQYF. The chain is built from TRBV28 and TRBJ2-3; 9 nucleotides match TRBD1. Germline V lookup: CDR1 MDHEN, CDR2 SYDVKM. The CDR3 runs to 15 residues. Unmatched junction bases numbered 11, after V lost 6 bases and J lost 7 bases.

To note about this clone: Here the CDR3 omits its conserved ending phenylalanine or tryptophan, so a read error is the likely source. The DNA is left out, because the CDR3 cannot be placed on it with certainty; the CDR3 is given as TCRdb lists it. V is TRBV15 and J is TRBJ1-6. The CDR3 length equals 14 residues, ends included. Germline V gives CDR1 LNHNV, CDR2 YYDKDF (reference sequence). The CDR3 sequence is CATSRVRRQLRSPL.

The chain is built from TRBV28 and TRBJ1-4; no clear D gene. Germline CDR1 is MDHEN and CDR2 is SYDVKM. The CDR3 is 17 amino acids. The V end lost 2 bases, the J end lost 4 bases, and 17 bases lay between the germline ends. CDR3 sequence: CASSLISGSGDNEKLFF. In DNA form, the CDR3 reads TGTGCCAGCAGTTTAATATCAGGCTCCGGGGATAATGAAAAACTGTTTTTT.

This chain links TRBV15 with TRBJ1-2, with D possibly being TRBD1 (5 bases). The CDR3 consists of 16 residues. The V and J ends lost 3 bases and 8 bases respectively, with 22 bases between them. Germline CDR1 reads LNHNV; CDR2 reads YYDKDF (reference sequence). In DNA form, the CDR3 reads TGTGCCACCAGCAGGTCCGGGACGGCCCTATTTGGGGGCTACACCTTC. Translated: CATSRSGTALFGGYTF. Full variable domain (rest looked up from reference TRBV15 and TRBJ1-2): DAMVIQNPRYQVTQFGKPVTLSCSQTLNHNVMYWYQQKSSQAPKLLFHYYDKDFNNEADTPDNFQSRRPNTSFCFLDIRSPGLGDTAMYLCATSRSGTALFGGYTFGSGTRLTVV.

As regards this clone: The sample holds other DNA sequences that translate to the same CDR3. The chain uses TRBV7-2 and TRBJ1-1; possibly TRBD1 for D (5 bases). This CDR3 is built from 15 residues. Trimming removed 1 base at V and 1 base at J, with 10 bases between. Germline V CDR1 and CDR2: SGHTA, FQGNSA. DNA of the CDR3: TGTGCCAGCAGCTTAGAGGGGCAGGCGAACACTGAAGCTTTCTTT. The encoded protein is CASSLEGQANTEAFF.